The 10 T cell receptor beta chains below were found in one sample sequenced in a study of T cell clonality in common variable immunodeficiency (dated by TCRdb to between 2015 and 2016). Library preparation employed the immunoSEQ multiplex PCR assay. TCRdb's version of the immuneACCESS table is confined to in-frame rearrangements and falls short of the full clone set. An unresolved V gene accounts for under half of the shortfall where checked; the remainder is of unknown origin. This sample is represented by around 45,000 clones, with no singletons among them. Jointly, the top ten make up roughly 0.66% of the sample. Specimen: peripheral blood mononuclear cells. The receptor set was obtained from a person aged 18-70 years in good health.

This clone was seen more than once but under ten times. The read falls 3 residues short of the CDR3 end, and the missing part is taken from the germline J gene. This chain links TRBV5-4 with TRBJ2-1, with 12 bases identical to TRBD1. V shed 4 bases and J 9 bases; nucleotides not matched to a gene: 8. The CDR3 contains 15 residues. CDR1 is SGHNT, CDR2 YYREEE, per germline (reference sequence). The sequenced part of the CDR3 DNA is TGTGCCAGCAGCCCCCCGGGACAGGGGGCGGGTGAG. The encoded protein is CASSPPGQGAGE. The complete CDR3 protein is CASSPPGQGAGEQFF.

This clone has a count of ten or more. Read sequence stops 3 residues before the CDR3 end, and the germline J gene provides the missing end. This chain connects TRBV9 to TRBJ1-1; a weak D match, TRBD1 (5 bases). This CDR3 is 12 amino acids long. Trimming stripped 3 bases from V and 4 bases from J, with 7 bases between. Germline CDR1 is SGDLS and CDR2 is YYNGEE. Incomplete CDR3 DNA: TGTGCCAGCAGCGGTGACAGCACTGAA. It translates to CASSGDSTE. The whole CDR3 sequence is CASSGDSTEAFF.

This clone was counted at least ten times. The CDR3 is cut off 3 residues early in the read; its end comes from the germline J gene. V gene TRBV2 combines with J gene TRBJ2-7; 7 bases match TRBD1. The CDR3 covers 14 residues. The ends lost 10 bases at V and 0 bases at J; junction bases unmatched: 9. Germline CDR1 and CDR2: SNHLY and FYNNEI. The sequenced part of the CDR3 DNA is TGTGCCACCAAAACAGGGGACAGCTCCTACGAG. Translating gives CATKTGDSSYE. The entire CDR3 protein is CATKTGDSSYEQYF. Complete variable domain (other parts from reference TRBV2 and TRBJ2-7): EPEVTQTPSHQVTQMGQEVILRCVPISNHLYFYWYRQILGQKVEFLVSFYNNEISEKSEIFDDQFSVERPDGSNFTLKIRSTKLEDSAMYFCATKTGDSSYEQYFGPGTRLTVT.

In this sample, this clone turned up many times. From the germline J gene comes the end of the CDR3, since the read stops 3 residues before it. The V call is TRBV30, the J call TRBJ2-7, with D perhaps matching TRBD2 (7 bases). Deletions cut 5 bases from V and 5 bases from J, with 16 bases between. Germline loops: CDR1 GTSNPN, CDR2 SVGIG (reference sequence). The CDR3 totals 13 residues. CDR3 amino acids: CAWGRGGSDEQYF. The sequenced part of the CDR3 DNA is TGTGCCTGGGGGAGGGGGGGTTCCGACGAG.

In its sample, this clone was seen many times. The read finishes 3 residues shy of the CDR3 end, and the germline J gene is used to complete it. The rearrangement links TRBV11-1 to TRBJ1-2; maybe TRBD1 (5 bases). The CDR3 is 13 residues long. Germline V gene data show CDR1 as SGHAT and CDR2 as FQDESV (reference sequence). Partial CDR3 DNA: TGTGCCAGCAGCTTCAACAGAAGGGGCGGC. The encoded protein is CASSFNRRGG. The CDR3 reads in full as CASSFNRRGGYTF.

There are many counts of this clone. The sequence runs out 3 residues before the end of the CDR3; the remainder is reconstructed from the germline J gene. This chain joins TRBV4-2 and TRBJ2-6; no clear D gene. V lost 1 base and J lost 0, with 10 bases in between. The CDR3 runs 17 residues. Germline V lookup: CDR1 LGHNA, CDR2 YNFKEQ. The part of the CDR3 DNA that was read is TGTGCCAGCAGCCAAGTGGGCGTAAGCTCTGGGGCCAACGTC. This codes for CASSQVGVSSGANV. The complete CDR3 protein is CASSQVGVSSGANVLTF.

There are many counts of this clone. The CDR3 is cut off 3 residues early in the read; its end comes from the germline J gene. The V call is TRBV5-5, the J call TRBJ1-1, with 8 nucleotides matching TRBD1. The CDR3 totals 13 residues. Germline CDR1 SGHKS, CDR2 YYEKEE (reference sequence). CDR3 DNA (partial): TGTGCCAGCAGCGACGGACAGGGTGTCTTA. This encodes CASSDGQGVL. The CDR3, in full, reads CASSDGQGVLAFF. Based on the CDR3 plus reference TRBV5-5 and TRBJ1-1, the full variable domain is DAGVTQSPTHLIKTRGQQVTLRCSPISGHKSVSWYQQVLGQGPQFIFQYYEKEERGRGNFPDRFSARQFPNYSSELNVNALLLGDSALYLCASSDGQGVLAFFGQGTRLTVV.

The table lists this clone with many counts. The DNA ends 3 residues before the CDR3 does, and the rest of the CDR3 is filled in from the germline J gene. V gene TRBV7-3 combines with J gene TRBJ1-3; D gene unclear. V gave up 5 bases and J gave up 0 bases, with 11 bases separating them. The CDR3 contains 15 residues. The V gene's germline CDR1 is SGHTA and CDR2 FQGTGA. CDR3 bases read: TGTGCCAGCAGCGTGTCAGGAAGCTCTGGAAACACC. Its translation is CASSVSGSSGNT. The whole CDR3 reads CASSVSGSSGNTIYF.

This clone was observed many times. The read finishes 3 residues shy of the CDR3 end, and the germline J gene is used to complete it. This sequence joins TRBV7-9 and TRBJ2-1; 7 bases map to TRBD1. The CDR3 is 13 amino acids. Per germline, CDR1 SEHNR and CDR2 FQNEAQ (reference sequence). With V trimmed by 6 bases and J by 3 bases, 2 bases remained unmatched. The sequenced part of the CDR3 DNA is TGTGCCAGCAGGGGGGACAGCTACAATGAG. It encodes CASRGDSYNE. The whole CDR3 region reads CASRGDSYNEQFF.

This clone was observed many times. The DNA ends 3 residues before the CDR3 does, and the rest of the CDR3 is filled in from the germline J gene. V and J are TRBV4-1 and TRBJ2-3; perhaps TRBD2 as D (6 bases). Trimming cost V 4 bases and J 1 base, with 12 bases left between them. The CDR3 is 15 amino acids. Germline CDR1 is MGHRA and CDR2 is YSYEKL. CDR3 sequence: CASSLEGLRTDTQYF. The sequenced CDR3 bases are TGCGCCAGCAGCCTTGAGGGACTTCGCACAGATACG.